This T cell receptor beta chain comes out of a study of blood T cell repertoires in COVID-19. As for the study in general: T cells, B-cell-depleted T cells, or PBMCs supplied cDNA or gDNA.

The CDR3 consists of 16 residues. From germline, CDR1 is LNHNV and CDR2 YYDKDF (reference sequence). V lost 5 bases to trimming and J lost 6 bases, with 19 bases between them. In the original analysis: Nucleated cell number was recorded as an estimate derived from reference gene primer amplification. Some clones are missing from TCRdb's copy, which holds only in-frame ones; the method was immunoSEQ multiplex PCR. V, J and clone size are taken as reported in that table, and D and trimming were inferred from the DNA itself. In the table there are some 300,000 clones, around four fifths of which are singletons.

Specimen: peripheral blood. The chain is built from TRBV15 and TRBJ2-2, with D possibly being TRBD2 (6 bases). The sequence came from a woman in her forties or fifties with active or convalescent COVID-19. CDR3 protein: CATSLTSSSPSGELFF. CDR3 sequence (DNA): TGTGCCACCAGCTTGACTAGTTCCTCCCCTTCCGGGGAGCTGTTTTTT.